This T cell receptor (beta chain) was recorded in a study of blood T cell repertoires in COVID-19. The overall study: Whether acute or convalescent, the COVID-19 samples came from the United States, Italy and Spain. From T cells, B-cell-depleted T cells, or PBMCs came the material, which was cDNA or gDNA.

The CDR3 consists of 14 residues. Trimming removed 3 bases from V and 6 bases from J; junction bases left unmatched: 4. The germline V gene encodes CDR1 LGHNA and CDR2 YSLEER. As processed by the authors: Cell counts per sample came from amplifying reference gene primers. Libraries were prepared by immunoSEQ multiplex PCR; TCRdb keeps only in-frame clonotypes and omits some of them. That table supplies the V and J calls and clone size; D and trimming were determined from the DNA. The sample records about 160,000 clones, over 80% being singletons. The V and J genes are TRBV4-3 and TRBJ2-1; 8 bases line up with TRBD1. The sequencing sample was made of peripheral blood. This clonotype originated in a woman aged 50 to 60 with acute or convalescent COVID-19. DNA of the CDR3: TGCGCCAGCAGCCACGGACAGGGCGCCAATGAGCAGTTCTTC. The encoded protein is CASSHGQGANEQFF.